The rows below give T cell receptor beta chains drawn from one sample of a study of identical twins. From the 5' RACE reads, TCRdb called clonotypes with MiXCR, one entry per CDR3 protein. The repertoire holds about 690,000 distinct CDR3 sequences, with about 20% as singletons. These same records also appear under a second study, on T cells expressing NK-cell markers.

The sample was PBMCs. The source of these receptors is a woman under 30 in good health. Both conserved end residues are part of each CDR3. D genes are given only for firm matches. Clone size, where shown, is once, few, many, or a class for clones that have expanded.

d_call	v_call	clone_size	j_call	cdr3_aa	cdr3_nt
-	TRBV9	-	TRBJ2-7	CASSVEGRPSHEQYF	TGTGCCAGCAGCGTAGAGGGACGGCCCTCCCACGAGCAGTACTTC
TRBD1	TRBV5-4	-	TRBJ2-3	CASSPEPDRGVDTQYF	TGTGCCAGCAGCCCGGAACCGGACAGGGGAGTAGATACGCAGTATTTT
TRBD1	TRBV9	many	TRBJ1-2	CASSSGQGSIYGYTF	TGTGCCAGCAGCTCAGGACAGGGGAGTATCTATGGCTACACCTTC
-	TRBV5-6	few	TRBJ2-6	CASSLTQGSGANVLTF	TGTGCCAGCAGCTTAACACAGGGTTCTGGGGCCAACGTCCTGACTTTC
TRBD1	TRBV5-6	few	TRBJ2-1	CASSLVDRVQFF	TGTGCCAGCAGCTTGGTAGACAGGGTGCAGTTCTTC
TRBD1	TRBV7-2	few	TRBJ1-2	CASSLAPWDSYGYTF	TGTGCCAGCAGCTTAGCCCCTTGGGACAGCTATGGCTACACCTTC
-	TRBV7-9	-	TRBJ2-1	CASSSTGSRSKSEQFF	TGTGCCAGCAGCTCCACAGGTAGTCGAAGCAAGAGTGAGCAGTTCTTC
TRBD2	TRBV20-1	-	TRBJ2-1	CSPLAGYNEQFF	TGCAGTCCTCTAGCGGGGTACAATGAGCAGTTCTTC
-	TRBV20-1	few	TRBJ2-5	CSAGRGLGETQYF	TGCAGTGCTGGCCGGGGGCTGGGGGAGACCCAGTACTTC
-	TRBV6-1	few	TRBJ2-4	CASISPEADIQYF	TGTGCCAGCATCTCACCCGAGGCGGACATTCAGTACTTC
-	TRBV7-2	few	TRBJ2-5	CASSSGAGPPSQYF	TGTGCCAGCAGCTCAGGTGCGGGCCCTCCATCCCAGTACTTC
-	TRBV7-2	-	TRBJ2-6	CASSPDPNVLTF	TGTGCCAGCAGCCCCGACCCCAACGTCCTGACTTTC
TRBD1	TRBV19	many	TRBJ1-5	CASSRDRGNQPQHF	TGTGCCAGTAGCCGGGACAGGGGCAATCAGCCCCAGCATTTT
-	TRBV6-6	-	TRBJ2-7	CASSGTRYPEQYF	TGTGCCAGCAGCGGGACACGTTATCCCGAGCAGTACTTC
-	TRBV7-8	few	TRBJ2-1	CASSLNLAPSSYNEQFF	TGTGCCAGCAGCCTCAATCTAGCTCCGAGCTCCTACAATGAGCAGTTCTTC